This T cell receptor (beta chain) emerged from a study of cytomegalovirus exposure and HLA in healthy donors. Among the 110 or so subjects of the validation cohort, separate from the approximately 670-subject first cohort, were the donors. Trimming shortened V by 8 bases and J by 6 bases, and 19 bases separated the two germline ends. There are 14 residues in the CDR3. The V gene's germline CDR1 is MNHNS and CDR2 SASEGT. Sequenced by immunoSEQ multiplex PCR; TCRdb stores in-frame clones only, minus some. The sample lists some 110,000 clones; roughly 88% were seen once. Findings and limits, study-wide: Reportedly, diagnosis of cytomegalovirus status by the classifier showed high specificity and sensitivity. A subsequent analysis found that TCR clusters from the first cohort also tended to co-occur in the approximately 130 validation repertoires, with 90% to 95% of cluster scores above 0. Cytomegalovirus association was assigned to about 150 TCR beta chains.

A remark on this clone: Its antigen remains unknown.

This receptor was identified in a man between 18 and 35 years old in good health and CMV-seronegative. The rearrangement links TRBV6-1 to TRBJ1-1; D is undetermined. Material for sequencing was PBMCs. CDR3 amino acids: CASPMFSEAAEAFF. DNA for the CDR3: TGTGCCAGCCCAATGTTTTCGGAGGCTGCTGAAGCTTTCTTT.